The text below deals with one TCR beta chain. This specimen comes from a study of T cell changes during pregnancy in multiple sclerosis. This table comes from immunoSEQ multiplex PCR, and its TCRdb copy is limited to in-frame clones, with some not included. The sample yields about 32,000 clones, roughly 89% seen once. This sample comprised CD8+ T cells from peripheral blood mononuclear cells, obtained in the first trimester of pregnancy. The receptor was derived from a female donor with multiple sclerosis, enrolled in a pregnancy study.

As DNA, the CDR3 is TGCAGCGTTGAACTTGCGGGGTTAAACACCGGGGAGCTGTTTTTT. Translation gives CSVELAGLNTGELFF. The gene calls are TRBV29-1 and TRBJ2-2, with a possible D match to TRBD2 (6 bases). Germline V CDR1 and CDR2: SQVTM, ANQGSEA. The V and J ends lost 2 bases and 2 bases respectively, with 12 bases between them. The CDR3 length is 15 residues.